This entry lists 3 T cell receptor beta chains sequenced from one sample in a study of control samples from healthy donors and cancer patients. Repertoires were generated with immunoSEQ multiplex PCR, while TCRdb's copy carries only in-frame clones and drops some. The table records 150,000 or so clones, less than 95% of them present only once. The specimen sequenced was blood. All receptors derive from a man aged 18 to 29 in good health.

V is TRBV5-4 and J is TRBJ1-3; a weak D match, TRBD1 (5 bases). The V gene's germline CDR1 is SGHNT and CDR2 YYREEE (reference sequence). The CDR3 spans 16 residues. The V end lost 2 bases, the J end lost 1 base, and 13 bases lay between the germline ends. The CDR3 bases are TGTGCCAGCAGCTTTCCCGAGGGGCAATCTGGAAACACCATATATTTT. This translates into CASSFPEGQSGNTIYF.

This chain uses TRBV11-2 with TRBJ1-1; D gene ambiguous. V lost 4 bases, J lost 0 bases, and 9 bases lay in between. Germline V gives CDR1 SGHAT, CDR2 FQNNGV. The CDR3 sequence is 14 residues long. The CDR3 loop is CASSSRHLNTEAFF. CDR3 DNA: TGTGCCAGCAGCTCCAGACACCTGAACACTGAAGCTTTCTTT.

The chain has TRBV5-8 and TRBJ1-2; unclear D gene. In germline, CDR1 is SGHTS, CDR2 YDEGEE. CDR3 length equals 13 residues. The V end lost 4 bases, the J end lost 7 bases, and 14 bases lay between the germline ends. The DNA for the CDR3 is TGTGCCAGCAGCGCGGACTACTTTGGTGGCTACACCTTC. This codes for CASSADYFGGYTF. Complete variable domain (other parts from reference TRBV5-8 and TRBJ1-2): EAGVTQSPTHLIKTRGQQATLRCSPISGHTSVYWYQQALGLGLQFLLWYDEGEERNRGNFPPRFSGRQFPNYSSELNVNALELEDSALYLCASSADYFGGYTFGSGTRLTVV.